The entry below gives a single T cell receptor (beta chain) sequence along with its context. The ends were cut back, 2 bases at V and 5 bases at J, with 10 bases in the middle. The CDR3 spans 14 residues. Germline loops: CDR1 MNHEY, CDR2 SMNVEV (reference sequence). Libraries were prepared by immunoSEQ multiplex PCR; TCRdb keeps only in-frame clonotypes and omits some of them. The data hold some 59,000 clones, with approximately 89% observed a single time. The data are from a study of OX40 agonist ivuxolimab in advanced cancers. Study context: At 0.01 to 10 mg/kg, ivuxolimab was administered intravenously to patients every 2 weeks.

V is TRBV27 and J is TRBJ2-1; the D gene is possibly TRBD1 (5 bases). Specimen: CD4+ or CD8+ T cells sorted from blood, collected in a trial of the OX40 agonist ivuxolimab. The sequence derives from an adult with an advanced solid tumor such as melanoma, head and neck, liver or kidney cancer. The CDR3 region has the DNA TGTGCCAGCAGTTTAGACAGCACGGACAATGAGCAGTTCTTC. This encodes CASSLDSTDNEQFF.